What follows are 4 T cell receptor beta chains derived from one specimen sequenced in a study of blood T cell repertoires in COVID-19. Clones were read by immunoSEQ multiplex PCR, and TCRdb kept only the in-frame ones, dropping some. The sample has 55,000 to 85,000 clones; about nine tenths are singletons. The sequenced material came from peripheral blood. The source is a woman in her late teens or twenties with acute or convalescent COVID-19.

V and J are TRBV28 and TRBJ1-5; tentatively, D is TRBD1 (6 bases). This CDR3 has 15 residues. CDR1 MDHEN and CDR2 SYDVKM come from the germline V gene. The V end lost 7 bases, the J end lost 4 bases, and 17 bases lay between the germline ends. CDR3 DNA: TGTGCCAGCACTGGGCACTCAGGGGCTAATCAGCCCCAGCATTTT. Protein sequence: CASTGHSGANQPQHF.

The rearrangement links TRBV3-1 (or the pseudogene TRBV3-2) to TRBJ2-3, with 7 bases aligning to TRBD1. Losses at the gene ends were 4 bases for V and 9 bases for J; bases not matched to a gene: 10. This CDR3 comprises 14 residues. Per the germline V gene, CDR1 is LGHDT and CDR2 is YNNKEL (reference sequence). Here the CDR3 reads CASSPRGLADTQYF. The DNA for the CDR3 is TGTGCCAGCAGCCCGAGGGGGCTAGCTGACACGCAGTATTTT.

The table lists this clone with a count of one. The V gene is TRBV5-1, the J gene TRBJ1-1; D not resolved. The CDR3 runs 13 residues. The germline V gene has CDR1 SGHRS and CDR2 YFSETQ. The V end was cut by 0 bases, the J end by 1 base, with 4 bases between. As DNA, the CDR3 is TGCGCCAGCAGCTTGGAGAGGAACACTGAAGCTTTCTTT. The encoded protein is CASSLERNTEAFF.

This chain links TRBV29-1 with TRBJ1-4, with 7 nucleotides matching TRBD1. The CDR3 is 13 residues long. V was pared by 7 bases and J by 7 bases, with 9 bases of the junction left unmatched. Germline CDR1 is SQVTM and CDR2 is ANQGSEA. CDR3 nucleotides: TGCAGCGCCGAGGGGGCAAGGGGTGAAAAACTGTTTTTT. Its translation is CSAEGARGEKLFF. Using reference TRBV29-1 and TRBJ1-4 for the parts outside the CDR3, the full variable domain is SAVISQKPSRDICQRGTSLTIQCQVDSQVTMMFWYRQQPGQSLTLIATANQGSEATYESGFVIDKFPISRPNLTFSTLTVSNMSPEDSSIYLCSAEGARGEKLFFGSGTQLSVL.